This record looks at one TCR beta chain sequence and its context. Its antigen is currently not known. Base qualities are not provided; no much larger clone lies one nucleotide away. The source of the sample is a study of cytomegalovirus exposure and HLA in healthy donors (dated by TCRdb to 2017 to 2019). About the full investigation: In an earlier analysis of roughly 500 of the donors, around 300 Gb of sequence data and 95 million to 130 million unique TCR beta sequences from about 190 million T cells were reported. Around 320 gigabases of sequencing data and 70 million to 85 million unique TCR sequences were included in an early release covering about 620 HLA-typed donors. Of the 300 to 450 genotyped donors, 80% to 90% were placed in the genetic ancestry cluster associated with self-reported Caucasian donors. The aim of the study was to test whether cataloging public T cell receptors could identify signatures of past pathogen exposure. Using immunosequencing, the study profiled T cell repertoires from 666 subjects and related those repertoires to cytomegalovirus serostatus. A separate validation cohort of 100 to 150 different subjects was used in addition to the approximately 700-subject first cohort. High-throughput TCR immunosequencing, statistical association of individual TCRs with disease status, and machine learning were combined to predict cytomegalovirus infection status. In a later analysis, previously published TCR beta repertoires from several hundred donors were re-analyzed and high-resolution HLA genotyping was added so that TCR occurrence patterns could be studied. The later analysis used no new phenotypic data to find candidate immune exposures, relying instead on TCR beta sequences and their occurrence across donors. In an earlier analysis of a few hundred of the donors, high-throughput TCR beta sequencing was used to judge whether each TCR beta V gene segment behaved as functional or pseudogenic. Donor age, sex, ethnicity and CMV serostatus were collected together with the repertoire data. In a later genetic analysis, genome-wide SNP genotypes for about 55% of the roughly 700 donors were used, and that subset was treated as a discovery cohort. Every discovery cohort repertoire had been produced on one sequencing platform. Both class I and class II loci were covered by HLA typing, at four-digit resolution. Typing coverage varied by locus: roughly 620-640 donors for A, B, C, DRB1 and DQB1; more than 500 for DQA1; about 600 for DPA1; about 450 for DPB1. About five DR-DQ haplotypes were handled as single units for association and clustering because linkage in the cohort was strong. On average, around 240,000 unique TCR beta nucleotide sequences were sequenced per donor among 350 to 400 genotyped donors of the cohort, with roughly 20% of those sequences being non-productive.

In total, 500 to 700 healthy bone marrow donors made up the cohort. At the time of sampling, all cohort members were nominally healthy, though unrecorded immune exposures were likely present. The donor tested CMV seronegative and was one of the 352 seronegative cohort members. Each donor provided a peripheral blood sample, and peripheral blood mononuclear cells were used for TCR beta sequencing. Genomic DNA was extracted from the blood cell samples with the Qiagen DNeasy Blood Extraction Kit. Per the germline V gene (reference sequence), MNHEY is the CDR1 and SMNVEV is the CDR2. Trimmed from V: 3 bases; trimmed from J: 3 bases; junction bases lacking a gene match: 4. There are 14 amino acids in the CDR3, from cysteine to phenylalanine inclusive. Just CDR3 DNA is preserved here, 42 bases in frame from base 1. The method behind the library was the immunoSEQ multiplex PCR assay. For the multiplex PCR, a mixture combining 60 forward primers for TCR Vbeta segments and 13 reverse primers for TCR Jbeta segments was used. A multiplex PCR assay on genomic DNA amplified the CDR3 region of rearranged TCR beta genes. On the Illumina HiSeq System, the amplified TCR beta libraries were sequenced as 87-base-pair reads. Regarding the original processing steps: A later analysis tallied approximately 87 million unique TCR beta chains across the roughly 610 repertoires, and approximately 11 million of those chains were shared by two or more donors. A nearest-neighbor algorithm error-corrected the raw reads and collapsed the reads into unique sequences, merging closely related sequences to remove PCR and sequencing errors. To assign V, D and J gene segments, CDR3 sequences were aligned to IMGT reference sequences. Each retained sequence needed at least a six-nucleotide match to both a V gene segment and a J gene segment. A rearrangement was called productive if the CDR3 had no stop codons and remained in frame with V and J, and every other rearrangement was called non-productive. CDR3 was defined by IMGT convention, running from the second conserved V-encoded cysteine to the conserved J-encoded phenylalanine. The earlier analysis of about 500 of the donors excluded sequences that lacked an unambiguous match to a single V gene segment. An earlier analysis of 587 of the donors called V segments functional above 56.7% productive rearrangements and segregating when the between-donor standard deviation exceeded 5%. To diagnose cytomegalovirus status from the catalog of TCR beta chain sequences, a statistical classification framework was built. In a later analysis, TCR nucleotide sequences were compared against IMGT/GENE-DB human TR gene sequences so that V and J genes could be assigned. In a later analysis, CDR3 sequences and most-parsimonious VDJ recombination scenarios were assigned using the TCRdist pipeline. In a later analysis, each TCR beta chain was defined by its CDR3 amino acid sequence together with its V-gene family, and reads lacking a unique V-gene family were excluded. A later analysis removed nearly 600 highly shared, low-generation-probability nucleotide sequences to deal with suspected cross-contamination and a sequencing artifact. In a later analysis, a clonal expansion index for each public chain was calculated from normalized within-repertoire ranks of inferred template counts. In a later analysis, generation probabilities were computed using a VDJ recombination model fitted to out-of-frame rearrangements, and the results were checked against IGoR. In a later analysis, TCR-TCR, TCR-HLA and TCR-CMV co-occurrence was scored with hypergeometric tests, and a repertoire-size bias correction was applied to TCR pairs. In a later analysis, false discovery rates were estimated by permuting HLA or CMV assignments 20 times. In a later analysis, co-occurring TCRs were grouped with DBSCAN, and TCRdist sequence similarity was added when clustering was performed within HLA-allele-positive subsets. Repertoires with fewer than 30,000 or more than 120,000 public chains were left out of co-occurrence clustering, as were five repertoires with anomalous nucleotide sharing. Here the immuneACCESS table is served through TCRdb, limited to in-frame sequences with V and J called. Missing clones are a known gap in these copies; in checked studies unresolved V genes cover under half, and the rest lacks a known reason. That table supplies the V and J calls and clone size; D and trimming were determined from the DNA. The sample table lists roughly 200,000 clones, about nine tenths of them with a count of one. Together, the top ten hold over 1% of the sample.

Broad study findings and their caveats: A later analysis reported that several top co-occurrence clusters appeared linked to parvovirus B19, influenza, CMV and Epstein-Barr virus. A later analysis found that HLA-associated TCR beta chains were more clonally expanded and had lower generation probabilities than equally common non-associated chains. A later genetic analysis reported fewer N-insertions in productive TCRs among donors in an Asian-associated ancestry cluster than the roughly 670-donor mean. Specific HLA alleles were associated with over 15,000 TCR beta sequences at a false discovery rate of 0.05 in a later analysis. Most TCR sequences were seen in very few donors, while some public TCRs were found in many individuals. Because HLA typing was unavailable for some donors at each locus, only the typed subset was used in association tests. Presence/absence analyses assumed roughly uniform sequencing depth across donors, an assumption that may not hold. Cytomegalovirus status was reported to be diagnosed by the classifier with high specificity and sensitivity in both the original and validation cohorts. In a later analysis, TCR association rates were found to vary across HLA loci, with the most associated TCRs seen for DRB1 alleles and the fewest for HLA-C alleles. In vitro tests confirmed that a few of the cytomegalovirus-associated TCR beta chains recognize cytomegalovirus antigens. This cohort had only TCR beta chains sequenced, and the lack of alpha or paired-chain data limited which features could be detected. When HLA alleles, especially DR and DQ, strongly co-occurred, TCR associations were difficult to assign to individual alleles. A further reported finding was that TCR beta sequences accurately predicted the HLA-A and HLA-B alleles for most subjects in the first cohort. An earlier analysis of around 500 of the donors showed that most TCR beta V segments appeared in productive rearrangements either about 87% or about 30% of the time, which broadly matched IMGT annotations. A cluster of highly shared sequence variants was judged likely to represent a technical artifact of the sequencing pipeline. Over 15 rarely observed V segments, including chromosome 9 orphons, were excluded from the earlier analysis of approximately 500 of the donors because counts were too low. CMV serostatus was the only immune exposure information available for the cohort. A total of fewer than 200 TCR beta chains were listed by the study as associated with cytomegalovirus. In a later genetic analysis, a missense DCLRE1C variant was associated with V-gene and J-gene trimming of TCR beta chains, and the association was replicated in an independent cohort. In a later analysis, most CMV-associated TCR beta chains were found to appear HLA-restricted, with HLA associations seemingly driven largely by CMV exposure. The 87-base-pair reads could not distinguish some IMGT-functional V segments, including TRBV6-2 and TRBV6-3, so those segments were excluded. Correlated functional status among segregating V segments might be attributable to linkage disequilibrium, but an unknown experimental factor could not be ruled out. The authors suggested that the approach could potentially be generalized to other disease states and immunological phenotypes.

The specimen was PBMCs. This TCR was sampled from a man younger than 45 in good health and CMV-seronegative. The rearrangement combines TRBV27 with TRBJ1-1, with TRBD1 identical over 7 junction bases. The CDR3 reads as follows: CASSLNRGHTEAFF. The DNA is TGTGCCAGCAGTTTGAACAGGGGACACACTGAAGCTTTCTTT.